This T cell receptor (beta chain) came from a study of cytomegalovirus exposure and HLA in healthy donors (dated by TCRdb to the late 2010s). Describing the broader study: According to an earlier analysis of 550 to 700 of the donors, some 180 million T cells yielded some 120 million unique TCR beta sequences and approximately 280 Gb of sequence data. An early release covering over 500 HLA-typed donors comprised about 290 gigabases of sequencing data and approximately 85 million unique TCR sequences. The genetic ancestry cluster associated with self-reported Caucasian donors included 81% of the 300 to 400 genotyped donors. The study aimed to test whether cataloging public T cell receptors could reveal signatures of past pathogen exposure. The T cell repertoires of 670 or so subjects were profiled by immunosequencing and related to cytomegalovirus serostatus. Besides the first cohort of roughly 640 subjects, a separate validation cohort made up of over a hundred different subjects was used. To predict cytomegalovirus infection status, the study combined high-throughput TCR immunosequencing, statistical association of individual TCRs with disease status, and machine learning. In a later analysis, previously published TCR beta repertoires from 600 to 850 donors were re-analyzed and high-resolution HLA genotyping was added so that TCR occurrence patterns could be studied. The later analysis used no new phenotypic data to find candidate immune exposures, relying instead on TCR beta sequences and their occurrence across donors. An earlier analysis of more than 450 of the donors used high-throughput TCR beta sequencing to judge whether each TCR beta V gene segment behaved as functional or pseudogenic. Donor age, sex, ethnicity and CMV serostatus were collected together with the repertoire data. Genome-wide SNP genotypes for about 65% of the roughly 670 donors were used in a later genetic analysis, which treated that subset as a discovery cohort. All discovery cohort repertoires had been generated on a single sequencing platform. Both class I and class II loci were covered by HLA typing, at four-digit resolution. Typing coverage varied by locus: about 620-630 donors for A, B, C, DRB1 and DQB1; 500 to 550 for DQA1; around 570 for DPA1; roughly 450 for DPB1. About five DR-DQ haplotypes were treated as single units for association and clustering because of strong linkage in the cohort. Among about 400 genotyped donors of the cohort, an average of approximately 240,000 unique TCR beta nucleotide sequences was sequenced per donor, of which about 19% were non-productive.

Remarks on this clone: Its binding antigen is unknown. Per-base qualities were not stored, and no clone one base away is much larger.

V gives up 3 bases and J gives up 3 bases, and the segment between their germline ends measures 7 bases. The germline V gene sets CDR1 to WSHSY and CDR2 to SAAADI. CDR3 length: 13 amino acids, cysteine to phenylalanine. The read is trimmed to its CDR3 DNA, 39 bases read in frame from base 1. Broad study findings and their caveats: Roughly uniform sequencing depth across donors was assumed in presence/absence analyses, although this assumption may not hold. In a later analysis, some 18,000 TCR beta sequences were associated with specific HLA alleles at a false discovery rate of 0.05. This cohort had only TCR beta chains sequenced, and the lack of alpha or paired-chain data limited which features could be detected. In a later genetic analysis, fewer N-insertions in productive TCRs were reported among donors in an Asian-associated ancestry cluster than the 666-donor mean. About 15 rarely observed V segments, including chromosome 9 orphons, were excluded from the earlier analysis of almost 600 of the donors because counts were too low. A later analysis found that most CMV-associated TCR beta chains appeared HLA-restricted, with HLA associations seemingly driven largely by CMV exposure. An association between a missense DCLRE1C variant and V-gene and J-gene trimming of TCR beta chains was found in a later genetic analysis and replicated in an independent cohort. A further reported finding was that TCR beta sequences accurately predicted the HLA-A and HLA-B alleles for most subjects in the first cohort. In vitro tests confirmed that a few of the cytomegalovirus-associated TCR beta chains recognize cytomegalovirus antigens. While some public TCRs were present in many individuals, most TCR sequences turned up only very rarely across donors. In both the original and validation cohorts, the classifier was reported to diagnose cytomegalovirus status with high specificity and sensitivity. The authors suggested that the approach could potentially be generalized to other disease states and immunological phenotypes. When HLA alleles, especially DR and DQ, strongly co-occurred, attributing TCR associations to individual alleles was difficult. Correlated functional status among segregating V segments might be attributable to linkage disequilibrium, but an unknown experimental factor could not be ruled out. HLA typing was unavailable for some donors at each locus, so association tests used only the typed subset. A cluster of highly shared sequence variants was judged likely to represent a technical artifact of the sequencing pipeline. The study gave a list of some 150 TCR beta chains associated with cytomegalovirus. A later analysis found that HLA-associated TCR beta chains were more clonally expanded and had lower generation probabilities than equally common non-associated chains. Some IMGT-functional V segments, including TRBV6-2 and TRBV6-3, could not be told apart with the 87-base-pair reads, so those segments were excluded. In an earlier analysis of some 550 of the donors, most TCR beta V segments were observed in productive rearrangements about 87% or about 30% of the time, broadly matching IMGT annotations. Immune exposure information for the cohort was limited to CMV serostatus. A later analysis found that TCR association rates varied across HLA loci, with DRB1 alleles showing the most associated TCRs and HLA-C alleles the fewest. In a later analysis, several top co-occurrence clusters were reported to appear linked to parvovirus B19, influenza, CMV and Epstein-Barr virus.

The cohort was made up of under 800 healthy bone marrow donors. Cohort members were all nominally healthy when sampled, although unrecorded immune exposures were likely present. The donor was CMV seronegative and belonged to the group of 352 seronegative cohort members. Every donor gave a peripheral blood sample, and the peripheral blood mononuclear cells from that sample were used for TCR beta sequencing. Genomic DNA extraction from the blood cell samples was performed with the Qiagen DNeasy Blood Extraction Kit. The library relied on the immunoSEQ multiplex PCR assay. For the multiplex PCR, a mixture combining 60 forward primers for TCR Vbeta segments and 13 reverse primers for TCR Jbeta segments was used. The CDR3 region of rearranged TCR beta genes was amplified from genomic DNA with a multiplex PCR assay. On the Illumina HiSeq System, the amplified TCR beta libraries were sequenced as 87-base-pair reads. In the source study's methods: A later analysis counted approximately 76 million unique TCR beta chains across the 700 or so repertoires, and roughly 9.9 million of these chains were shared by at least two donors. A nearest-neighbor algorithm error-corrected the raw reads and collapsed the reads into unique sequences, merging closely related sequences to remove PCR and sequencing errors. Alignment of CDR3 sequences to IMGT reference sequences was used to assign V, D and J gene segments. For a sequence to be retained, a match of at least six nucleotides was required to both a V gene segment and a J gene segment. Rearrangements were called productive when the CDR3 lacked stop codons and stayed in frame with V and J; all others were non-productive. Following IMGT convention, CDR3 was defined as the stretch from the second conserved V-encoded cysteine up to the conserved J-encoded phenylalanine. Sequences without an unambiguous match to a single V gene segment were excluded from the earlier analysis of about 600 of the donors. In an earlier analysis of 587 of the donors, a V segment was called functional when productive rearrangements were above 56.7%, and segregating when the standard deviation between donors exceeded 5%. A statistical classification framework was built to diagnose cytomegalovirus status from the catalog of TCR beta chain sequences. A later analysis assigned V and J genes by comparing TCR nucleotide sequences with IMGT/GENE-DB human TR gene sequences. A later analysis assigned CDR3 sequences and most-parsimonious VDJ recombination scenarios with the TCRdist pipeline. In a later analysis, each TCR beta chain was defined by its CDR3 amino acid sequence together with its V-gene family, and reads without a unique V-gene family were excluded. In a later analysis, some 600 highly shared, low-generation-probability nucleotide sequences were removed to address suspected cross-contamination and a sequencing artifact. A later analysis calculated a clonal expansion index for each public chain from normalized within-repertoire ranks of inferred template counts. In a later analysis, generation probabilities were computed using a VDJ recombination model fitted to out-of-frame rearrangements, and the results were checked against IGoR. A later analysis scored TCR-TCR, TCR-HLA and TCR-CMV co-occurrence with hypergeometric tests, applying a repertoire-size bias correction to TCR pairs. To estimate false discovery rates, a later analysis permuted the HLA or CMV assignments 20 times. In a later analysis, co-occurring TCRs were grouped using DBSCAN, with TCRdist sequence similarity added in when clustering inside HLA-allele-positive subsets. For co-occurrence clustering, repertoires with fewer than 30,000 or more than 120,000 public chains were excluded, along with roughly 5 repertoires with anomalous nucleotide sharing. Drawn from immuneACCESS, this table holds only the in-frame rearrangements with V and J called that TCRdb kept. Clones are partly lost; checked studies trace under half to an unresolved V gene and leave the rest unexplained. The DNA was the basis for D and trimming; V, J and clone size are from that table. This sample lists approximately 130,000 clones; approximately 84% were detected once. The ten largest clones add up to over 1.5% of the sample.

The chain couples TRBV10-2 to TRBJ2-3; the best D guess is TRBD1, with 5 bases matching. The sequenced sample consisted of PBMCs. This sequence was found in a woman in her thirties or forties in good health and CMV-seronegative. In nucleotides, the sequence is TGCGCCAGCAGTGAACAGGCGACAGATACGCAGTATTTT. It codes for CASSEQATDTQYF.